This is a list of T cell receptor beta chains from one sample in a study of blood T cells in healthy people across ages. One entry per CDR3 protein, called by TCRdb with MiXCR from the 5' RACE reads. The profile shows about 670,000 distinct CDR3 sequences, roughly half of them singletons. Sequencing was performed on blood. These receptor sequences come from a woman aged 80 or over in good health. Each CDR3 is given with its conserved first and last residue. The order of the fields is J gene, V gene, clone size, D gene, CDR3 protein, CDR3 DNA. A D gene is named only where the DNA matches it firmly. A clone size is listed for some rows: how often the clone was seen (once, few, many), or a class if it is expanded.

j_gene: TRBJ2-3; v_gene: TRBV7-8; abundance: .; d_gene: .; CDR3aa: CASSVVRGFETDTQYF; CDR3nt: TGTGCCAGCAGCGTCGTCCGGGGCTTCGAGACAGATACGCAGTATTTT
j_gene: TRBJ2-4; v_gene: TRBV6-6; abundance: many; d_gene: TRBD2; CDR3aa: CASSREGNIQYF; CDR3nt: TGTGCCAGCAGTAGGGAGGGGAACATTCAGTACTTC
j_gene: TRBJ2-3; v_gene: TRBV10-3; abundance: many; d_gene: .; CDR3aa: CAIAAQASNTQYF; CDR3nt: TGTGCCATCGCTGCCCAGGCTAGCAATACGCAGTATTTT
j_gene: TRBJ1-2; v_gene: TRBV7-2; abundance: .; d_gene: .; CDR3aa: CASSLTYSSNYGYTF; CDR3nt: TGTGCCAGCAGCTTAACCTACAGCTCGAACTATGGCTACACCTTC
j_gene: TRBJ2-4; v_gene: TRBV12-3/TRBV12-4; abundance: .; d_gene: TRBD2; CDR3aa: CASTTRAGGRGNIQYF; CDR3nt: TGTGCCAGCACCACTCGAGCGGGGGGGAGGGGGAACATTCAGTACTTC
j_gene: TRBJ2-1; v_gene: TRBV24-1; abundance: .; d_gene: TRBD1; CDR3aa: CATRRTGEAEQFF; CDR3nt: TGTGCCACCAGACGGACAGGGGAGGCTGAGCAGTTCTTC
j_gene: TRBJ2-7; v_gene: TRBV7-9; abundance: many; d_gene: TRBD2; CDR3aa: CASSVLSGSGEQYF; CDR3nt: TGTGCCAGCAGTGTCCTAAGCGGGAGCGGAGAGCAGTACTTC
j_gene: TRBJ2-5; v_gene: TRBV7-8; abundance: .; d_gene: .; CDR3aa: CASSLIARGEQYF; CDR3nt: TGTGCCAGCAGCTTAATTGCCAGAGGAGAGCAGTACTTC
j_gene: TRBJ2-7; v_gene: TRBV3-1; abundance: .; d_gene: .; CDR3aa: CASSHTPYEQYF; CDR3nt: TGTGCCAGCAGCCATACTCCCTACGAGCAGTACTTC
j_gene: TRBJ2-5; v_gene: TRBV7-2; abundance: few; d_gene: .; CDR3aa: CASSEVGASWETQYF; CDR3nt: TGTGCCAGCAGCGAAGTCGGGGCTAGCTGGGAGACCCAGTACTTC
j_gene: TRBJ2-3; v_gene: TRBV18; abundance: .; d_gene: .; CDR3aa: CASSPLPSNGAQDTQYF; CDR3nt: TGTGCCAGCTCACCCCTCCCTTCAAACGGCGCACAAGATACGCAGTATTTT
j_gene: TRBJ2-3; v_gene: TRBV15; abundance: few; d_gene: .; CDR3aa: CATSRAADTQYF; CDR3nt: TGTGCCACCAGCAGGGCAGCGGATACGCAGTATTTT
j_gene: TRBJ1-4; v_gene: TRBV7-9; abundance: few; d_gene: TRBD1; CDR3aa: CASSSPGTGDEKLFF; CDR3nt: TGTGCCAGCAGCTCACCCGGTACAGGGGATGAAAAACTGTTTTTT
j_gene: TRBJ2-5; v_gene: TRBV20-1; abundance: .; d_gene: TRBD2; CDR3aa: CSARELAGEETQYF; CDR3nt: TGCAGTGCTAGAGAGTTAGCGGGAGAAGAGACCCAGTACTTC
j_gene: TRBJ1-5; v_gene: TRBV12-3/TRBV12-4; abundance: .; d_gene: .; CDR3aa: CASSLATMGNQPQHF; CDR3nt: TGTGCCAGCAGTTTAGCCACCATGGGCAATCAGCCCCAGCATTTT
j_gene: TRBJ1-2; v_gene: TRBV7-3; abundance: few; d_gene: .; CDR3aa: CASSLAQGACGYTF; CDR3nt: TGTGCCAGCAGCTTGGCCCAGGGTGCGTGCGGCTACACCTTC
j_gene: TRBJ1-1; v_gene: TRBV4-2; abundance: once; d_gene: TRBD1; CDR3aa: CASSRGQGASEAFF; CDR3nt: TGTGCCAGCAGCCGGGGACAGGGGGCTTCCGAAGCTTTCTTT
j_gene: TRBJ1-5; v_gene: TRBV6-2/TRBV6-3; abundance: .; d_gene: TRBD1; CDR3aa: CASSYQGDYQPQHF; CDR3nt: TGTGCCAGCAGTTACCAGGGGGACTATCAGCCCCAGCATTTT
j_gene: TRBJ2-1; v_gene: TRBV20-1; abundance: .; d_gene: TRBD1; CDR3aa: CSAAQGVASYNEQFF; CDR3nt: TGCAGTGCTGCCCAGGGGGTGGCCTCCTACAATGAGCAGTTCTTC
j_gene: TRBJ1-6; v_gene: TRBV27; abundance: .; d_gene: .; CDR3aa: CASSFYKATSALGSYNSPLHF; CDR3nt: TGTGCCAGCAGTTTTTACAAGGCGACGAGTGCCCTTGGGTCCTATAATTCACCCCTCCACTTT
j_gene: TRBJ1-1; v_gene: TRBV7-2; abundance: .; d_gene: TRBD1; CDR3aa: CASSLASPGQGNAEAFF; CDR3nt: TGTGCCAGCAGCTTGGCTTCTCCGGGACAGGGGAACGCTGAAGCTTTCTTT
j_gene: TRBJ1-1; v_gene: TRBV6-5; abundance: many; d_gene: .; CDR3aa: CASRGTQNTEAFF; CDR3nt: TGTGCCAGCAGGGGGACACAGAACACTGAAGCTTTCTTT
j_gene: TRBJ2-1; v_gene: TRBV9; abundance: many; d_gene: TRBD1; CDR3aa: CASSAGQSNEQFF; CDR3nt: TGTGCCAGCAGCGCGGGACAGTCCAATGAGCAGTTCTTC
j_gene: TRBJ2-7; v_gene: TRBV6-5; abundance: .; d_gene: .; CDR3aa: CASSSHTYEQYF; CDR3nt: TGTGCCAGCAGCTCACATACCTACGAGCAGTACTTC
j_gene: TRBJ2-7; v_gene: TRBV10-3; abundance: .; d_gene: TRBD2; CDR3aa: CAISEEAGGSHEQYF; CDR3nt: TGTGCCATCAGTGAGGAAGCTGGCGGGAGTCACGAGCAGTACTTC
j_gene: TRBJ2-3; v_gene: TRBV20-1; abundance: .; d_gene: TRBD2; CDR3aa: CSARGGNTDTQYF; CDR3nt: TGCAGTGCTAGGGGGGGGAACACAGATACGCAGTATTTT
j_gene: TRBJ2-5; v_gene: TRBV11-3; abundance: many; d_gene: .; CDR3aa: CASSPSSDRQTQYF; CDR3nt: TGTGCCAGCAGTCCTAGTAGTGACCGGCAGACCCAGTACTTC
j_gene: TRBJ2-1; v_gene: TRBV9; abundance: many; d_gene: TRBD2; CDR3aa: CASSVGNSGRVGEQFF; CDR3nt: TGTGCCAGCAGCGTAGGAAATAGCGGGAGGGTAGGGGAGCAGTTCTTC
j_gene: TRBJ1-2; v_gene: TRBV4-2; abundance: .; d_gene: .; CDR3aa: CASSQDSRADSNYGYTF; CDR3nt: TGTGCCAGCAGCCAAGATAGTAGGGCCGACAGCAACTATGGCTACACCTTC
j_gene: TRBJ2-5; v_gene: TRBV25-1; abundance: few; d_gene: .; CDR3aa: CASSESRTQYF; CDR3nt: TGTGCCAGCAGTGAATCCCGGACCCAGTACTTC
j_gene: TRBJ2-3; v_gene: TRBV11-2; abundance: .; d_gene: .; CDR3aa: CASSPPDGDFTDTQYF; CDR3nt: TGTGCCAGCAGCCCCCCGGACGGTGATTTCACAGATACGCAGTATTTT
j_gene: TRBJ1-1; v_gene: TRBV15; abundance: .; d_gene: .; CDR3aa: CATSRDPRGTEAFF; CDR3nt: TGTGCCACCAGCAGAGATCCAAGGGGGACTGAAGCTTTCTTT
j_gene: TRBJ2-4; v_gene: TRBV5-1; abundance: once; d_gene: .; CDR3aa: CASSLEDGKNIQYF; CDR3nt: TGCGCCAGCAGCTTGGAGGATGGCAAAAACATTCAGTACTTC
j_gene: TRBJ1-6; v_gene: TRBV7-3; abundance: .; d_gene: .; CDR3aa: CASSPGPPRKDSPLHF; CDR3nt: TGTGCCAGCAGCCCTGGCCCTCCCAGAAAGGATTCACCCCTCCACTTT
j_gene: TRBJ1-1; v_gene: TRBV5-5; abundance: .; d_gene: .; CDR3aa: CASSLVPGYMNTEAFF; CDR3nt: TGTGCCAGCAGCTTGGTACCAGGCTACATGAACACTGAAGCTTTCTTT
j_gene: TRBJ1-1; v_gene: TRBV18; abundance: .; d_gene: .; CDR3aa: CASSDENTEAFF; CDR3nt: TGTGCCAGCTCGGACGAGAACACTGAAGCTTTCTTT
j_gene: TRBJ2-4; v_gene: TRBV30; abundance: .; d_gene: .; CDR3aa: CAGSLQGGQYF; CDR3nt: TGTGCCGGGAGTTTGCAGGGGGGACAGTACTTC
j_gene: TRBJ2-7; v_gene: TRBV7-3; abundance: few; d_gene: TRBD1; CDR3aa: CASSLMASTGGNEQYF; CDR3nt: TGTGCCAGCAGCTTAATGGCTTCGACAGGGGGTAATGAGCAGTACTTC
j_gene: TRBJ1-4; v_gene: TRBV7-2; abundance: .; d_gene: .; CDR3aa: CASSPGQAPNEKLFF; CDR3nt: TGTGCCAGCAGCCCGGGGCAGGCGCCTAATGAAAAACTGTTTTTT
j_gene: TRBJ2-3; v_gene: TRBV10-3; abundance: many; d_gene: .; CDR3aa: CAISTERRAGTDTQYF; CDR3nt: TGTGCCATCTCAACCGAACGGCGGGCCGGCACAGATACGCAGTATTTT
j_gene: TRBJ2-2; v_gene: TRBV5-1; abundance: many; d_gene: .; CDR3aa: CASSLEVAGTGELFF; CDR3nt: TGCGCCAGCAGCTTGGAGGTTGCCGGGACCGGGGAGCTGTTTTTT
j_gene: TRBJ2-3; v_gene: TRBV5-1; abundance: .; d_gene: .; CDR3aa: CASSPGSLGTDTQYF; CDR3nt: TGCGCCAGCAGTCCGGGCAGCCTCGGGACAGATACGCAGTATTTT
j_gene: TRBJ1-1; v_gene: TRBV3-1; abundance: .; d_gene: .; CDR3aa: CASSQGVVETEAFF; CDR3nt: TGTGCCAGCAGCCAAGGGGTCGTGGAGACTGAAGCTTTCTTT
j_gene: TRBJ2-7; v_gene: TRBV5-1; abundance: few; d_gene: .; CDR3aa: CASSLTGTSTRTYEQYF; CDR3nt: TGCGCCAGCAGCTTGACCGGGACGTCGACCCGGACTTACGAGCAGTACTTC
j_gene: TRBJ2-1; v_gene: TRBV5-1; abundance: .; d_gene: TRBD1; CDR3aa: CASSWTGSDYNEQFF; CDR3nt: TGCGCCAGCAGCTGGACAGGGAGTGACTACAATGAGCAGTTCTTC
j_gene: TRBJ1-5; v_gene: TRBV6-1; abundance: .; d_gene: .; CDR3aa: CASSEAGVPRGGTQHF; CDR3nt: TGTGCCAGCAGTGAAGCGGGGGTCCCCCGCGGGGGGACCCAGCATTTT
j_gene: TRBJ2-7; v_gene: TRBV3-1; abundance: many; d_gene: .; CDR3aa: CASSQDLSVYEQYF; CDR3nt: TGTGCCAGCAGCCAAGATTTGTCAGTTTACGAGCAGTACTTC
j_gene: TRBJ2-3; v_gene: TRBV5-1; abundance: few; d_gene: TRBD2; CDR3aa: CASSYDWASGNADTQYF; CDR3nt: TGCGCCAGCAGCTATGATTGGGCTAGCGGGAACGCAGATACGCAGTATTTT
j_gene: TRBJ2-3; v_gene: TRBV7-2; abundance: many; d_gene: TRBD2; CDR3aa: CASSLRLASGGSSTDTQYF; CDR3nt: TGTGCCAGCAGCTTACGTCTGGCTAGCGGGGGATCTAGCACAGATACGCAGTATTTT
j_gene: TRBJ2-7; v_gene: TRBV27; abundance: many; d_gene: .; CDR3aa: CAIRGGYGEQYF; CDR3nt: TGTGCCATTAGAGGAGGGTACGGCGAGCAGTACTTC
j_gene: TRBJ2-4; v_gene: TRBV6-1; abundance: .; d_gene: .; CDR3aa: CASSPEAGIRNIQYF; CDR3nt: TGTGCCAGCAGCCCCGAAGCGGGCATACGGAACATTCAGTACTTC
j_gene: TRBJ1-3; v_gene: TRBV12-5; abundance: .; d_gene: TRBD1; CDR3aa: CASGSTTGAGNTIYF; CDR3nt: TGTGCTAGTGGTTCCACGACAGGGGCTGGAAACACCATATATTTT
j_gene: TRBJ2-7; v_gene: TRBV6-6; abundance: .; d_gene: .; CDR3aa: CARSQRNTYEQYF; CDR3nt: TGTGCCCGCAGCCAAAGAAATACCTACGAGCAGTACTTC
j_gene: TRBJ2-6; v_gene: TRBV27; abundance: few; d_gene: TRBD1; CDR3aa: CASSSGTGVRSGANVLTF; CDR3nt: TGTGCCAGCAGTTCCGGGACAGGGGTCCGCTCTGGGGCCAACGTCCTGACTTTC
j_gene: TRBJ1-5; v_gene: TRBV28; abundance: many; d_gene: TRBD1; CDR3aa: CASLQGAGNQPQHF; CDR3nt: TGTGCCAGTCTACAGGGGGCGGGCAATCAGCCCCAGCATTTT